The clone carrying this T cell receptor (beta chain) turned up a few times. The data belong to a study of blood T cell repertoires in COVID-19. Using immunoSEQ multiplex PCR, the repertoire was profiled, and TCRdb retains in-frame clones only, with some absent. Found here are about 4,900 clones, 73% of them singletons; the top ten hold 37%. The junction had 8 bases not matched to a gene; V was cut back by 5 bases and J by 4 bases. The length of the CDR3 is 15 residues. From germline, CDR1 is SGHVS and CDR2 FNYEAQ. The genes are TRBV7-6 and TRBJ2-7, with 10 bases identical to TRBD1. Sequencing was carried out using peripheral blood. The origin of this receptor is a human donor in a cohort sampled during active COVID-19. CDR3 residues: CASSPGTGAIYEQYF. DNA of the CDR3: TGTGCCAGCAGCCCCGGGACAGGGGCTATTTACGAGCAGTACTTC.